This T cell receptor (beta chain) was identified in a study of shared clonotypes between healthy human individuals. The overall study: In total, the donors were a couple of women and a few men aged 18 to 49. Each donor's CD8 memory used one plate, CD8 naive two, each CD4 subset three.

Naive-designated CD8 cells lacked CD45RO, were positively enriched for CCR7, and omitted terminally differentiated effector memory CD45RA+ cells. Germline CDR1 SNHLY, CDR2 FYNNEI. The CDR3 runs 15 residues. J lost 0 bases, V lost 3 bases, and 3 bases had no gene match. Repertoires were generated with immunoSEQ multiplex PCR, while TCRdb's copy carries only in-frame clones and drops some. The sample includes approximately 720,000 clones, roughly nine tenths seen only once; the top ten take approximately 25%. The chain is built from TRBV2 and TRBJ2-3, with 7 bases matching TRBD1. The material sequenced was naive CD8+ T cells sorted from blood. The TCR originated in a young man in good health. The CDR3 sequence: CASSDGGQSTDTQYF. CDR3 DNA: TGTGCCAGCAGTGATGGGGGACAGAGCACAGATACGCAGTATTTT.